These 14 T cell receptor beta chains originate from one sample sequenced in a study of cytomegalovirus exposure and HLA in healthy donors (dated by TCRdb to 2017 to 2019). Library preparation was by the immunoSEQ multiplex PCR assay. For the multiplex PCR, a mixture combining 60 forward primers for TCR Vbeta segments and 13 reverse primers for TCR Jbeta segments was used. The clones in this table, taken by TCRdb from immuneACCESS, are in-frame only. Not every clone is retained; where verified, under half of the shortfall comes from an unresolved V gene, and the cause of the rest is unknown. This sample comprises around 130,000 clones, around 73% of them detected only once. The leading ten clones occupy approximately 1.2% of the sample. Sequencing was performed on PBMCs. These TCRs come from a man aged 50 to 60 in good health and CMV-seronegative.

Note on this clone: In the same sample, other DNA sequences code for this CDR3. DNA of the CDR3: TGTGCCAGTAGTATCGAAGGGGCTGGGGCCAACGTCCTGACTTTC. It is translated as CASSIEGAGANVLTF. The V call is TRBV19, the J call TRBJ2-6, with a tentative D call TRBD1 (5 bases). The CDR3 loop spans 15 amino acids. Germline loops: CDR1 LNHDA, CDR2 SQIVND (reference sequence). V was clipped by 3 bases and J by 2 bases, with 8 bases between them.

The chain is built from TRBV6-1 and TRBJ2-7; the match to TRBD2 covers 7 bases. This CDR3 is built from 15 residues. J lost 0 bases, V lost 2 bases, and 4 bases had no gene match. The germline CDR1 and CDR2 sequences are MNHNS and SASEGT. Written as DNA, the CDR3 is TGTGCCAGCAGTGAACGGCGGGGGACCTCCTACGAGCAGTACTTC. Residues: CASSERRGTSYEQYF.

The genes are TRBV5-1 and TRBJ2-1, with 9 bases that match TRBD2. Trimming took 3 bases from V and 7 from J; bases not matched to a gene: 14. The CDR3 covers 17 residues. CDR1 and CDR2 from the germline V gene are SGHRS and YFSETQ. CDR3 DNA: TGCGCCAGCAGCTCCCTCAAGGCGGGAGGGCCAAGGAATGAGCAGTTCTTC. It yields the protein CASSSLKAGGPRNEQFF.

The rearrangement links TRBV18 to TRBJ1-1, with 8 bases aligning to TRBD1. V was clipped by 4 bases and J by 0 bases; unmatched bases: 7. From germline, CDR1 is KGHSH and CDR2 LQKENI. There are 16 residues in the CDR3. The CDR3 loop reads CASSRSTGVMNTEAFF. The CDR3 DNA follows: TGTGCCAGCTCACGATCGACAGGGGTAATGAACACTGAAGCTTTCTTT.

The V call is TRBV28, the J call TRBJ2-3; D is undetermined. The CDR3 covers 16 residues. Germline loops: CDR1 MDHEN, CDR2 SYDVKM. V dropped 2 bases and J dropped 3 bases, with 15 bases sitting between them. CDR3 amino acids: CASSLAASTLTDTQYF. CDR3 in DNA: TGTGCCAGCAGTTTAGCCGCGTCAACCCTAACAGATACGCAGTATTTT. Supplemented by reference TRBV28 and TRBJ2-3, the full variable domain reads DVKVTQSSRYLVKRTGEKVFLECVQDMDHENMFWYRQDPGLGLRLIYFSYDVKMKEKGDIPEGYSVSREKKERFSLILESASTNQTSMYLCASSLAASTLTDTQYFGPGTRLTVL.

This clone has a single count. V usage is TRBV27 and J usage is TRBJ2-7; TRBD2 agrees at 12 bases. V lost 8 bases and J lost 3; bases outside the gene matches: 17. Germline V lookup: CDR1 MNHEY, CDR2 SMNVEV (reference sequence). CDR3 length: 18 residues. The CDR3, as DNA: TGTGCCAGCCGAAAAACCTACCGGACTAGCGGGAAAAACTACGAGCAGTACTTC. This translates into CASRKTYRTSGKNYEQYF.

The chain couples TRBV29-1 to TRBJ2-7; D gene ambiguous. CDR3 length: 11 amino acids. Per the germline V gene, CDR1 is SQVTM and CDR2 is ANQGSEA. V dropped 2 bases and J dropped 5 bases, with 7 bases sitting between them. The CDR3: CSVEIVDEQYF. The CDR3 coding sequence is TGCAGCGTTGAAATCGTCGACGAGCAGTACTTC.

This clone was recorded a few times. The chain recombines TRBV28 with TRBJ2-7; tentative D call: TRBD1 (5 bases). CDR1 and CDR2 from the germline V gene are MDHEN and SYDVKM. Deletions cut 5 bases from V and 3 bases from J, with 14 bases between. The CDR3 is 14 amino acids. The DNA of the CDR3 is TGTGCCAGCAGTCGAGACAGTTTGGGCTACGAGCAGTACTTC. Amino acids: CASSRDSLGYEQYF. The entire variable domain, with the rest obtained from reference TRBV28 and TRBJ2-7, is as follows: DVKVTQSSRYLVKRTGEKVFLECVQDMDHENMFWYRQDPGLGLRLIYFSYDVKMKEKGDIPEGYSVSREKKERFSLILESASTNQTSMYLCASSRDSLGYEQYFGPGTRLTVT.

This clone was picked up a small number of times. The chain recombines TRBV6-1 with TRBJ2-7; no definite D call. The CDR3 is 14 amino acids. The germline V gene has CDR1 MNHNS and CDR2 SASEGT. Between the trimmed V and J ends, which lost 4 bases and 2 bases, there was a span of 12 bases. The DNA for the CDR3 is TGTGCCAGCAGTGTTCGACATCCCACCTACGAGCAGTACTTC. It is translated as CASSVRHPTYEQYF.

The count of this clone is one. This chain joins TRBV28 and TRBJ2-1; the D gene is possibly TRBD2 (6 bases). The V end was cut by 8 bases, the J end by 4 bases, with 15 bases between. Germline CDR1 reads MDHEN; CDR2 reads SYDVKM. This CDR3 contains 14 residues. CDR3 region: CASRTSFAYNEQFF. In DNA form, the CDR3 reads TGTGCCAGCCGTACTAGCTTCGCGTACAATGAGCAGTTCTTC.

The chain recombines TRBV27 with TRBJ1-1; D ambiguous. The CDR3 has 8 residues. Germline V gives CDR1 MNHEY, CDR2 SMNVEV (reference sequence). In DNA form, the CDR3 reads TGTGGAGGGAAAGAAGCTTTCTTT. Translated, it gives CGGKEAFF.

This rearrangement joins TRBV18 to TRBJ2-2; 8 bases line up with TRBD1. V was clipped by 3 bases and J by 1 base; unmatched bases: 4. Per the germline V gene, CDR1 is KGHSH and CDR2 is LQKENI. The CDR3 runs 16 residues. CDR3 sequence (DNA): TGTGCCAGCTCACCCCCCGGGACAGGGAACACCGGGGAGCTGTTTTTT. Translated: CASSPPGTGNTGELFF.

This rearrangement joins TRBV27 to TRBJ1-5; D is unclear. V lost 5 bases to trimming and J lost 6 bases, with 17 bases between them. The V gene's germline CDR1 is MNHEY and CDR2 SMNVEV (reference sequence). The CDR3 is made up of 15 amino acids. The chain's CDR3 is CASSPSPAGAQPQHF. The CDR3 region has the DNA TGTGCCAGCAGTCCAAGCCCCGCCGGAGCTCAGCCCCAGCATTTT.

This clone occurred a few times. The V call is TRBV6-5, the J call TRBJ1-5, with TRBD1 matching 8 bases. This CDR3 spans 14 amino acids. Losses at the gene ends were 6 bases for V and 6 bases for J; bases not matched to a gene: 7. CDR1 is MNHEY, CDR2 SVGAGI, per germline. CDR3 DNA sequence: TGTGCCAGCAGCCGTGACAGGGGTGGTCAGCCCCAGCATTTT. Translation: CASSRDRGGQPQHF.